This T cell receptor (beta chain) is drawn from a study of cytomegalovirus exposure and HLA in healthy donors. Overall study: Genetic ancestry analysis placed approximately 80% of the roughly 400 donors that were genotyped in the Caucasian-associated cluster. General study points: In an earlier analysis, in about 530 donors, most V segments appeared productive either ~90% or ~30% of the time. When a later analysis was performed, an Asian-associated ancestry cluster reportedly had fewer N-insertions than the approximately 700-donor mean.

CDR3 size: 14 residues. Losses at the gene ends were 0 bases for V and 8 bases for J; bases not matched to a gene: 4. CDR1 and CDR2 from the germline V gene are SGHVS and FNYEAQ. The PCR employed 60 Vbeta primers together with 13 Jbeta primers. Libraries were prepared by immunoSEQ multiplex PCR; TCRdb keeps only in-frame clonotypes and omits some of them. The sample carries over 150,000 clones, around 80% recorded once. Note on this clone: Antigen specificity is unknown.

The chain links TRBV7-6 to TRBJ2-1; 7 nucleotides match TRBD2. The specimen was PBMCs. This clonotype was obtained from a woman between 35 and 50 years old in good health and CMV-seronegative. CDR3 in amino acids: CASSLAPRGDEQFF. The CDR3 nucleotides read TGTGCCAGCAGCTTAGCACCCCGGGGGGATGAGCAGTTCTTC.